The 16 T cell receptor beta chains below come from one sample, sequenced in a study of identical twins. TCRdb itself ran the 5' RACE reads through MiXCR, one entry per CDR3 protein. The sample includes about 700,000 distinct CDR3 sequences, roughly 6.2% of them seen just once. Sequencing was done on a sample of naive T cells sorted from blood. The receptors come from a man in his late teens or twenties in good health.

This clonotype was recorded many times. CDR3 coding DNA: TGCAGTGCTAGTAGGGGGACAGGGGCTAACTATGGCTACACCTTC. It is translated as CSASRGTGANYGYTF. The chain combines TRBV20-1 with TRBJ1-2; 10 bases agree with TRBD1. Looked up from germline, CDR1 is DFQATT and CDR2 is SNEGSKA (reference sequence). V shed 3 bases and J 0 bases; nucleotides not matched to a gene: 4. This CDR3 is built from 15 residues.

This clonotype showed up just a few times. The V gene is TRBV5-6, the J gene TRBJ2-2; 13 bases map to TRBD2. CDR3 length: 20 residues. The trim removed 3 bases at V and 4 bases at J, leaving 15 bases unmatched. Germline V gene lookup returns CDR1 SGHDT and CDR2 YYEEEE. The CDR3 region is CASSSPAGLAGVERTGELFF. CDR3 coding DNA: TGTGCCAGCAGCTCCCCCGCTGGACTAGCGGGAGTAGAGCGCACCGGGGAGCTGTTTTTT. The entire variable domain, with the rest obtained from reference TRBV5-6 and TRBJ2-2, is as follows: DAGVTQSPTHLIKTRGQQVTLRCSPKSGHDTVSWYQQALGQGPQFIFQYYEEEERQRGNFPDRFSGHQFPNYSSELNVNALLLGDSALYLCASSSPAGLAGVERTGELFFGEGSRLTVL.

This clonotype was found a few times. The chain couples TRBV10-3 to TRBJ1-6; 9 bases match TRBD1. CDR3 length: 19 residues. The junction had 12 bases not matched to a gene; V was cut back by 5 bases and J by 1 base. The germline V gene encodes CDR1 ENHRY and CDR2 SYGVKD. The CDR3 loop reads CAISRTGDLRRSYNSPLHF. CDR3 sequence (DNA): TGTGCCATCAGTAGGACAGGGGATCTAAGGAGGTCCTATAATTCACCCCTCCACTTT.

The V gene is TRBV18, the J gene TRBJ2-7, with TRBD1 matching 8 bases. Germline CDR1 KGHSH, CDR2 LQKENI. With V trimmed by 3 bases and J by 9 bases, 10 bases remained unmatched. The CDR3 sequence is 14 residues long. CDR3 sequence reads: CASSPAFQGAVQYV. The CDR3 coding sequence is TGTGCCAGCTCACCGGCCTTCCAGGGGGCAGTGCAGTACGTC.

This clonotype showed up many times. The chain recombines TRBV6-5 with TRBJ2-2; D call uncertain. V shed 0 bases and J shed 6 bases, with 8 bases lying between them. This CDR3 comprises 14 residues. Per germline, CDR1 MNHEY and CDR2 SVGAGI. In DNA, the CDR3 is TGTGCCAGCAGTTACTCGGGCGTTTCCGGGGAGCTGTTTTTT. Translation gives CASSYSGVSGELFF.

The table lists this clonotype with a few counts. The V and J genes are TRBV4-2 and TRBJ2-1; the match to TRBD2 covers 7 bases. Looked up from germline, CDR1 is LGHNA and CDR2 is YNFKEQ. This CDR3 is 15 amino acids long. Unmatched junction bases numbered 7, after V lost 4 bases and J lost 4 bases. In DNA, the CDR3 is TGTGCCAGCAGCCCGAGGGAGGGAAGTTACAATGAGCAGTTCTTC. This encodes CASSPREGSYNEQFF.

This clonotype was detected only a few times. V usage is TRBV20-1 and J usage is TRBJ2-2; the D gene is possibly TRBD2 (6 bases). The CDR3 spans 13 residues. Trimming left V 6 bases short and J 5 bases short, with 13 bases between. The germline CDR1 and CDR2 sequences are DFQATT and SNEGSKA (reference sequence). The CDR3 nucleotides are TGCAGTGCACCAGAGCGGGTGACCGGGGAGCTGTTTTTT. Translation: CSAPERVTGELFF.

The rearrangement joins TRBV7-9 to TRBJ1-4, with D perhaps matching TRBD1 (6 bases). Trimming removed 5 bases at V and 6 bases at J, with 13 bases between. The CDR3 is 14 residues long. The germline gives CDR1 SEHNR, CDR2 FQNEAQ (reference sequence). In DNA, the CDR3 is TGTGCCAGCAGCCCCGCGGGGGCTGATGAAAAACTGTTTTTT. Translating it yields CASSPAGADEKLFF.

V gene TRBV5-5 combines with J gene TRBJ2-2; D uncertain. There are 14 residues in the CDR3. V lost 1 base to trimming and J lost 7 bases, with 11 bases between them. The germline V gene has CDR1 SGHKS and CDR2 YYEKEE (reference sequence). CDR3 DNA sequence: TGTGCCAGCAGCTTGCGGATTGTGGTCGGGGAGCTGTTTTTT. Protein sequence: CASSLRIVVGELFF.

This clonotype has at least ten counts. This chain connects TRBV12-3 or TRBV12-4 to TRBJ2-3, with unresolved D. The CDR3 extends over 11 amino acids. V lost 7 bases, J lost 4 bases, and 6 bases lay in between. In nucleotides, the CDR3 is TGTGCCAGCACGTCCTCAGATACGCAGTATTTT. It is translated as CASTSSDTQYF.

This clonotype was recorded at least ten times. This chain joins TRBV5-1 and TRBJ2-3; D gene uncertain. The V end was cut by 4 bases, the J end by 3 bases, with 12 bases between. CDR1 and CDR2 (germline): SGHRS, YFSETQ. The CDR3 spans 14 residues. The DNA of the CDR3 is TGCGCCAGCAGCCCCCTGGCTAGAACAGATACGCAGTATTTT. Translation gives CASSPLARTDTQYF.

This clonotype was seen repeatedly, ten times or more. The gene calls are TRBV10-3 and TRBJ2-7; D perhaps matches TRBD1 (6 bases). Germline assignment: CDR1 ENHRY and CDR2 SYGVKD. The V end was cut by 10 bases, the J end by 3 bases, with 16 bases between. CDR3 length equals 13 residues. The CDR3 loop reads CASKPGVDYEQYF. Here the CDR3 DNA reads TGTGCCAGCAAGCCAGGGGTGGACTACGAGCAGTACTTC.

In this sample, this clonotype turned up many times. The chain employs TRBV28 and TRBJ1-2; 7 bases line up with TRBD1. CDR1 is MDHEN and CDR2 is SYDVKM in the germline V gene. The V gene end was trimmed by 5 bases and the J gene end by 8 bases; junction bases not matched to a gene: 5. The CDR3 is made up of 12 amino acids. The CDR3 protein is CASSQRTGGYTF. The CDR3 DNA follows: TGTGCCAGCAGTCAGAGGACAGGCGGCTACACCTTC.

This clonotype was counted ten times or more. The chain has TRBV6-2 or TRBV6-3 and TRBJ2-7; D is possibly TRBD2 (6 bases). The germline CDR1 and CDR2 sequences are MNHEY and SVGEGT. V shed 2 bases and J shed 6 bases, with 8 bases lying between them. There are 12 residues in the CDR3. This CDR3 is CASSYGGGEQYF. Written as DNA, the CDR3 is TGTGCCAGCAGTTACGGGGGAGGCGAGCAGTACTTC.

The V and J genes are TRBV7-9 and TRBJ2-1; TRBD1 might be the D (6 bases). The CDR3 has 17 amino acids. Trimming removed 0 bases from V and 6 bases from J, with 18 bases in between. CDR1 is SEHNR and CDR2 is FQNEAQ in the germline V gene (reference sequence). The CDR3 DNA is TGTGCCAGCAGCTTAGCGGGTGACCAGGGGAAAGGCAATGAGCAGTTCTTC. Its translation is CASSLAGDQGKGNEQFF.

At least ten counts were recorded for this clonotype. Germline is not matched at one junction end, which may reflect a read error. The CDR3 spells CASSLSVAGTGESF. CDR3 nucleotide sequence: TGTGCCAGCAGTTTATCGGTGGCCGGGACAGGGGAATCCTTC. The chain has TRBV12-3 or TRBV12-4 and TRBJ2-5; TRBD1 matches at 10 bases. The CDR3 runs 14 residues.